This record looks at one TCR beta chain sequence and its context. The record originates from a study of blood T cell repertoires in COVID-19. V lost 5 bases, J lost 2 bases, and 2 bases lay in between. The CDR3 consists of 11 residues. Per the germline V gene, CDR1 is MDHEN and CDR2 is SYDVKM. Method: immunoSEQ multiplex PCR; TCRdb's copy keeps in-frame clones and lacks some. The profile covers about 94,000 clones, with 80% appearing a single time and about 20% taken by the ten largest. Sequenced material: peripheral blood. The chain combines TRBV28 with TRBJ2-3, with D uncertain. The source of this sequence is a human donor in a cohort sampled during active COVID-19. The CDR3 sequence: CASSLTDTQYF. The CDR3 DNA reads TGTGCCAGCAGTCTCACAGATACGCAGTATTTT.